Below are 27 T cell receptor beta chains sequenced from a single sample in a study of regulatory T cells in long-lasting Graves disease. Time point indicated: newly diagnosed GD, antithyroid drugs for less than 3 months. PBMCs were the source of the RNA used for TCR sequencing. In building TCR beta libraries, iRepertoire HTBI primers were used together with Arm-PCR of CDR3 regions. Using its own MiXCR run on the multiplex PCR reads, TCRdb lists one record per CDR3 protein. The data hold more than 400,000 distinct CDR3 sequences, with about 15% observed a single time. These data also formed part of another study, on T cells in Graves' hyperthyroidism and ophthalmopathy.

Here the sequenced sample was peripheral blood mononuclear cells (PBMCs), taken at new diagnosis, from a patient treated with antithyroid drugs. The origin of the receptors is a woman between 25 and 40 years old with Graves disease.

This clonotype was counted many times. V is TRBV7-8 and J is TRBJ2-1, with a tentative D call TRBD2 (6 bases). V dropped 2 bases and J dropped 3 bases, with 14 bases sitting between them. The germline V gene has CDR1 SGHVS and CDR2 FQNEAQ. The CDR3 is 16 residues long. The DNA of the CDR3 is TGTGCCAGCAGCTTATTGGCGGGGATCTACTACAATGAGCAGTTCTTC. Its protein product is CASSLLAGIYYNEQFF.

This clonotype occurred many times. The chain links TRBV3-1 to TRBJ2-7, with no clear D. Germline V gives CDR1 LGHDT, CDR2 YNNKEL (reference sequence). This CDR3 has 14 residues. Trimming stripped 1 base from V and 5 bases from J, with 12 bases between. CDR3 sequence: CASSQGVSLDEQYF. The CDR3 nucleotides are TGTGCCAGCAGCCAAGGGGTCAGTCTCGACGAGCAGTACTTC.

J is TRBJ1-3 and V is TRBV7-9; 7 positions agree with TRBD1. There are 13 residues in the CDR3. V lost 5 bases, J lost 6 bases, and 4 bases stayed unmatched. In germline, CDR1 is SEHNR, CDR2 FQNEAQ (reference sequence). The CDR3 sequence: CASSRGLLNTIYF. CDR3 in DNA: TGTGCCAGCAGCAGGGGGCTATTAAACACCATATATTTT.

This clonotype was observed at least ten times. The chain joins TRBV6-2 or TRBV6-3 to TRBJ2-7, with D maybe TRBD2 (6 bases). The CDR3 contains 14 residues. With 10 bases removed from V and 2 bases from J, the gap between germline ends came to 18 bases. Per the germline V gene, CDR1 is MNHEY and CDR2 is SVGEGT. For the CDR3, the DNA is TGTGCCACCAGCCCCCGGGACTCCCCCTACGAGCAGTACTTC. Protein: CATSPRDSPYEQYF.

The chain recombines TRBV10-2 with TRBJ2-7; 7 nucleotides align to TRBD1. Germline V gene sequence: CDR1 WSHSY, CDR2 SAAADI. After removal of 6 bases from V and 2 bases from J, the junction contained 7 bases not matched to a gene. The CDR3 has 14 amino acids. Here the CDR3 DNA reads TGCGCCAGCAGAGACGACAGGGAAACCTACGAGCAGTACTTC. Residues: CASRDDRETYEQYF.

This clonotype was seen a few times. The chain links TRBV4-1 to TRBJ2-7, with a possible D match to TRBD2 (6 bases). Trimming took 3 bases from V and 3 from J, leaving 21 bases between them. This CDR3 is built from 17 residues. Germline CDR1 and CDR2: MGHRA and YSYEKL. CDR3 sequence: CASSHIPRTRRDYEQYF. The DNA for the CDR3 is TGCGCCAGCAGCCATATACCAAGAACCCGGAGGGACTACGAGCAGTACTTC.

A note on this clonotype: Since a much larger clone is just one base distant, this may be a read error. The CDR3 is CASSFGTSEYNEQFF. The CDR3 DNA reads TGTGCCAGCAGCTTCGGGACTAGCGAGTACAATGAGCAGTTCTTC. The chain carries TRBV7-2 and TRBJ2-1; 10 bases are a match to TRBD2. The trim removed 3 bases at V and 4 bases at J, leaving 3 bases unmatched. CDR1 is SGHTA and CDR2 is FQGNSA in the germline V gene. This CDR3 is built from 15 residues.

This clonotype was counted only a few times. The rearrangement links TRBV4-2 to TRBJ1-2; no clear D. In germline, CDR1 is LGHNA, CDR2 YNFKEQ. Trimming shortened V by 0 bases and J by 4 bases, and 9 bases separated the two germline ends. CDR3 length equals 14 residues. CDR3 nucleotides: TGTGCCAGCAGCCAAGATGGCCAGATCTATGGCTACACCTTC. It specifies CASSQDGQIYGYTF.

This clonotype was observed at least ten times. The chain recombines TRBV12-3 or TRBV12-4 with TRBJ2-3, with D perhaps being TRBD1 or TRBD2 (5 bases each). The CDR3 is made up of 13 amino acids. V was cut by 7 bases and J by 9 bases, with 17 bases left in between. The CDR3 sequence is CASIRIGGRTQYF. The CDR3 bases are TGTGCCAGCATTCGGATTGGGGGTCGGACGCAGTATTTT.

The table lists this clonotype with many counts. The V gene is TRBV10-3, the J gene TRBJ2-3; 7 bases fit TRBD1. The J call may be faulty, since TRBJ2-7 better matches the DNA end. The germline V gene has CDR1 ENHRY and CDR2 SYGVKD. The CDR3 is made up of 16 amino acids. The chain's CDR3 is CAISDNRDRELHEQYF. The CDR3 region has the DNA TGTGCCATCAGTGATAATAGAGACAGGGAACTCCACGAGCAGTACTTC.

This clonotype was detected many times. The chain uses TRBV20-1 and TRBJ2-5; D could derive from TRBD1 or TRBD2 (6 bases each). The CDR3 contains 14 residues. Trimming cost V 3 bases and J 5 bases, with 16 bases left between them. CDR1 is DFQATT, CDR2 SNEGSKA, per germline (reference sequence). The CDR3 DNA reads TGCAGTGCTAGGCTACCGCAGGGGAGGGAGACCCAGTACTTC. It encodes CSARLPQGRETQYF.

This clonotype was detected ten times or more. The chain couples TRBV5-1 to TRBJ2-7, with no clear D. Trimming shortened V by 0 bases and J by 6 bases, and 7 bases separated the two germline ends. CDR1 and CDR2 (germline): SGHRS, YFSETQ. There are 12 residues in the CDR3. CDR3 region: CASSLGLGEQYF. The CDR3 DNA reads as TGCGCCAGCAGCTTGGGTCTTGGCGAGCAGTACTTC. The variable domain in full, completed from reference TRBV5-1 and TRBJ2-7, reads KAGVTQTPRYLIKTRGQQVTLSCSPISGHRSVSWYQQTPGQGLQFLFEYFSETQRNKGNFPGRFSGRQFSNSRSEMNVSTLELGDSALYLCASSLGLGEQYFGPGTRLTVT.

This clonotype occurred many times. The chain links TRBV18 to TRBJ2-1; D possibly corresponds to TRBD2 (6 bases). V was trimmed by 0 bases and J by 7 bases, leaving 16 bases between them. CDR1 KGHSH and CDR2 LQKENI come from the germline V gene. The CDR3 contains 16 residues. CDR3 coding DNA: TGTGCCAGCTCACCACCGTCGGGAGCGGGTAAGAATGAGCAGTTCTTC. Its translation is CASSPPSGAGKNEQFF.

The CDR3 bases are TGCAGTGCTACTAGACCGGGCGAGTATACGCAGTATTTT. Its translation: CSATRPGEYTQYF. The chain has TRBV20-1 and TRBJ2-3; D call uncertain. Deletions cut 4 bases from V and 7 bases from J, with 15 bases between. Germline CDR1 and CDR2: DFQATT and SNEGSKA (reference sequence). The CDR3 has 13 residues.

This clonotype came up many times. The V call is TRBV3-1, the J call TRBJ2-7; a weak D match, TRBD1 (5 bases). Germline CDR1 is LGHDT and CDR2 is YNNKEL (reference sequence). This CDR3 spans 15 amino acids. Trimming left V 0 bases short and J 2 bases short, with 11 bases between. This CDR3 is CASSQEWGFAYEQYF. The CDR3 DNA sequence: TGTGCCAGCAGCCAAGAGTGGGGCTTTGCCTACGAGCAGTACTTC.

Many counts were recorded for this clonotype. V gene TRBV12-3 or TRBV12-4 combines with J gene TRBJ2-5; 9 bases agree with TRBD1. CDR3 size: 16 residues. V was clipped by 4 bases and J by 1 base; unmatched bases: 7. The CDR3 reads CASSSRDRASQETQYF. DNA for the CDR3: TGTGCCAGCAGTTCCCGGGACAGGGCCAGCCAAGAGACCCAGTACTTC.

This clonotype was detected a few times. A much larger clone lies one base from this, so it may be a read error. The chain combines TRBV7-2 with TRBJ2-3; 11 nucleotides align to TRBD2. V shed 6 bases and J 6 bases; nucleotides not matched to a gene: 5. This CDR3 spans 14 amino acids. CDR1 is SGHTA and CDR2 is FQGNSA in the germline V gene. The CDR3 loop reads CTSSPGTSGDTQYF. CDR3 nucleotide sequence: TGTACCAGCAGTCCTGGGACTAGCGGCGATACGCAGTATTTT.

This clonotype has ten or more counts. V and J are TRBV12-3 or TRBV12-4 and TRBJ2-7; tentatively, D is TRBD1 (5 bases). The CDR3 contains 13 residues. V dropped 5 bases and J dropped 6 bases, with 14 bases sitting between them. The CDR3 nucleotides read TGTGCCAGCAGTCCCGAACAGGCCGGCGAGCAGTACTTC. Amino acid sequence: CASSPEQAGEQYF.

Ten or more counts support this clonotype. The V gene is TRBV10-3, the J gene TRBJ1-1; no clear D gene. Germline V CDR1 and CDR2: ENHRY, SYGVKD. The CDR3 length is 13 residues. Trimming removed 6 bases at V and 4 bases at J, with 12 bases between. CDR3 residues: CAIRYSSSTEAFF. The CDR3 nucleotides are TGTGCCATCAGATACAGCAGTAGCACTGAAGCTTTCTTT.

This clonotype has just a few counts. The V gene is TRBV12-3 or TRBV12-4, the J gene TRBJ2-1; a weak D match, TRBD2 (7 bases). The CDR3 is 17 amino acids. Trimming left V 1 base short and J 5 bases short, with 18 bases between. The CDR3: CASSLVRGGSTNNEQFF. Written as DNA, the CDR3 is TGTGCCAGCAGTTTAGTGAGGGGGGGAAGTACTAACAATGAGCAGTTCTTC.

V and J are TRBV20-1 and TRBJ2-6, with D maybe TRBD1 (7 bases). From germline, CDR1 is DFQATT and CDR2 SNEGSKA (reference sequence). V was pared by 5 bases and J by 1 base, with 15 bases between. The CDR3 runs 16 residues. The CDR3 nucleotides are TGCAGTGCTCCTTCCCAGGGGGGATCTGGGGCCAACGTCCTGACTTTC. Translated, it gives CSAPSQGGSGANVLTF.

This clonotype occurred many times. The chain is built from TRBV6-1 and TRBJ1-5, with a tentative D call TRBD1 (6 bases). Germline V CDR1 and CDR2: MNHNS, SASEGT. With 7 bases removed from V and 2 bases from J, the gap between germline ends came to 12 bases. The CDR3 runs to 14 residues. CDR3 nucleotides: TGTGCCAGCAAAGACAGGAGAGGCAATCAGCCCCAGCATTTT. Protein product: CASKDRRGNQPQHF.

Ten or more counts support this clonotype. CDR3 in DNA: TGTGCCAGCAGGACAGGGGTTTGGGGCTATGGCTACACCTTC. It specifies CASRTGVWGYGYTF. This chain joins TRBV2 and TRBJ1-2; 8 bases agree with TRBD1. This CDR3 is 14 amino acids long. The germline V gene encodes CDR1 SNHLY and CDR2 FYNNEI. V shed 6 bases and J 4 bases; nucleotides not matched to a gene: 7.

This clonotype appeared many times. The rearrangement joins TRBV7-9 to TRBJ1-6; TRBD1 matches at 7 bases. J lost 11 bases, V lost 3 bases, and 10 bases had no gene match. CDR3 length: 15 residues. Germline CDR1 and CDR2: SEHNR and FQNEAQ (reference sequence). Here the CDR3 DNA reads TGTGCCAGCAGCTTCTCGACAGGGAGGGGAGCACCCCTCCACTTT. This codes for CASSFSTGRGAPLHF.

As regards this clonotype: One base separates it from a far larger clone, so it is likely a read error. The chain couples TRBV28 to TRBJ2-1, with TRBD2 matching over 7 bases. V dropped 5 bases and J dropped 10; count of bases not matched to a gene: 11. Germline V gene sequence: CDR1 MDHEN, CDR2 SYDVKM. The CDR3 consists of 14 residues. CDR3 nucleotide sequence: TGTGCCAGCAGTGGAGAAGCGGGAATCTACGAGCAGTTCTTC. Amino acid sequence: CASSGEAGIYEQFF.

V usage is TRBV12-3 or TRBV12-4 and J usage is TRBJ1-2, with D hard to call. The CDR3 loop spans 14 amino acids. Trimming shortened V by 2 bases and J by 0 bases, and 7 bases separated the two germline ends. The DNA of the CDR3 is TGTGCCAGCAGTTTATCCACAGCTAACTATGGCTACACCTTC. Protein sequence: CASSLSTANYGYTF.

There are many counts of this clonotype. J is TRBJ2-7 and V is TRBV27; 11 nucleotides agree with TRBD1. The CDR3 loop spans 16 amino acids. In germline, CDR1 is MNHEY, CDR2 SMNVEV (reference sequence). The V gene end was trimmed by 10 bases and the J gene end by 4 bases; junction bases not matched to a gene: 15. For the CDR3, the DNA is TGTGCCACACTCCCCTCTCCGGGACAGGGGGATTACGAGCAGTACTTC. Amino acids: CATLPSPGQGDYEQYF.